The present T cell receptor beta chain was sequenced within a study of T-cell memory formation after mild COVID-19. General study points: Those CD4+ clones that contracted were mainly in CM and EM (CD8+ ones in EMRA).

Trimming removed 5 bases from V and 5 bases from J, with 13 bases in between. CDR1 is SGHRS, CDR2 YFSETQ, per germline. This CDR3 contains 13 residues. This clonotype has more than one count but fewer than ten. Its specificity is unknown. TCRdb passed the 5' RACE reads through MiXCR, listing each CDR3 protein once. The profile covers about 200,000 distinct CDR3 sequences, with approximately 20% appearing a single time and roughly 2.3% taken by the ten largest. This rearrangement joins TRBV5-1 to TRBJ2-5; weak D call: TRBD2 (6 bases). This TCR was sampled from an adult woman who had mild COVID-19 (a few samples of this study predate the infection). Cell type and time point are not known. Sequenced: PBMCs or a T cell subset sorted from them (not recorded which). CDR3 amino acids: CASRPGSGETQYF. The CDR3 DNA follows: TGCGCCAGCAGACCAGGAAGCGGGGAGACCCAGTACTTC.